The clone carrying this T cell receptor (beta chain) showed up just once. This sample was included in a study of shared clonotypes between healthy human individuals. Produced via immunoSEQ multiplex PCR; TCRdb's table is partial and in-frame only. This sample has hundreds of thousands of clones; 70% to 80% occur once, and the top ten carry over 10%. The length of the CDR3 is 13 residues. CDR1 SQVTM and CDR2 ANQGSEA come from the germline V gene. V was clipped by 2 bases and J by 4 bases; unmatched bases: 3. This sequence originates from a woman aged 40 to 50 in good health. Some clones in this sample may be carry-over from other donors' samples. The genes are TRBV29-1 and TRBJ2-7, with TRBD1 matching 9 bases. The sample comprised PBMCs. CDR3 residues: CSVELDRGYEQYF. In nucleotides, the CDR3 is TGCAGCGTTGAACTGGACAGGGGTTACGAGCAGTACTTC.